These T cell receptor beta chains were read from a single sample in a study of blood T cell repertoires in COVID-19. Sequencing was performed with immunoSEQ multiplex PCR; in TCRdb, only in-frame clones are kept and a portion is missing. The sample includes about 20,000 clones, roughly 90% of them seen just once. The sample consisted of peripheral blood. The receptors were sampled from a human donor in a cohort sampled during active COVID-19. Each CDR3 is given with its conserved first and last residue. Fields, in order: D gene, J gene, V gene, clone size, CDR3 DNA, CDR3 protein. A D gene is named only where the DNA matches it firmly. Clone size is not always given. Where it is, it says once, few, many or a class for expanded clones.

>-|TRBJ1-1|TRBV9|-
TGTGCCAGCAGCAGGCGGGGAACGGTAGCCGAAGCTTTCTTT
CASSRRGTVAEAFF
>TRBD2|TRBJ2-1|TRBV28|once
TGTGCCAGCAGTTTATCTGTAGCGGGAGGGCCTGAGGAGCAGTTCTTC
CASSLSVAGGPEEQFF
>-|TRBJ1-3|TRBV4-1|-
TGCGCCAGCAGCCAGGGGCTCGGTAGCACCATATATTTT
CASSQGLGSTIYF
>-|TRBJ2-7|TRBV28|-
TGTGCCAGCAGCAGAACAGGGTCCGGCGAGCAGTACTTC
CASSRTGSGEQYF
>TRBD2|TRBJ2-7|TRBV7-8|few
TGTGCCAGCAGCCAAACCCTAGCGGGAGTGAACGAGCAGTACTTC
CASSQTLAGVNEQYF
>-|TRBJ2-7|TRBV25-1|few
TGTGCCACCAAAGGGCCGGGGGTCTACGAGCAGTACTTC
CATKGPGVYEQYF
>-|TRBJ2-3|TRBV9|-
TGTGCCAGCAGCTCCGGGACTCGCGCAGATACGCAGTATTTT
CASSSGTRADTQYF
>TRBD2|TRBJ2-3|TRBV27|-
TGTGCCAGCAGTTTGGGCGGGGGGACTAGCACAGATACGCAGTATTTT
CASSLGGGTSTDTQYF
>TRBD1|TRBJ2-3|TRBV19|-
TGTGCCAGTAGTAGGAGACCGGGACAGCAATCTAGCACAGATACGCAGTATTTT
CASSRRPGQQSSTDTQYF
>TRBD2|TRBJ2-1|TRBV15|-
TGTGCCACCAGCAGAGGGGGGAGCGGGAGGGAGGGGAATGAGCAGTTCTTC
CATSRGGSGREGNEQFF
>-|TRBJ1-2|TRBV29-1|-
TGCAGCGTTGAACAGGGCTATGGCTACACCTTC
CSVEQGYGYTF
>TRBD2|TRBJ2-1|TRBV7-2|-
TGTGCCAGCAGCTTAGATGCGGGAGGTTACAATGAGCAGTTCTTC
CASSLDAGGYNEQFF
>-|TRBJ2-1|TRBV28|-
TGTGCCAGCAGTTTTGGGGCAGGCGAGCAGTTCTTC
CASSFGAGEQFF
>TRBD1|TRBJ1-6|TRBV19|-
TGTGCCAGTAGCCAAGGGACAGGGCGAAATAATTCACCCCTCCACTTT
CASSQGTGRNNSPLHF
>TRBD1|TRBJ2-1|TRBV7-3|once
TGTGCCAGCAGCCTGGGGACAGGGTCCTACAATGAGCAGTTCTTC
CASSLGTGSYNEQFF
>TRBD1|TRBJ1-2|TRBV28|-
TGTGCCAGCAGTTCGACAGGGGTGGGCTACACCTTC
CASSSTGVGYTF
>-|TRBJ1-3|TRBV14|-
TGTGCCAGCAGCCCAAGTGGAGCGGGAAACACCATATATTTT
CASSPSGAGNTIYF
>-|TRBJ1-1|TRBV5-1|-
TGCGCCAGCAGCTTGAGTACGAGAGAATGGAACACTGAAGCTTTCTTT
CASSLSTREWNTEAFF
>-|TRBJ1-2|TRBV7-9|-
TGTGCCAGCAGCTTAGATGCGGGAGAGGGTTATGGCTACACCTTC
CASSLDAGEGYGYTF
>-|TRBJ2-1|TRBV2|-
TGTGCCGGTGGGAGGAGAGCCACTTACAATGAGCAGTTCTTC
CAGGRRATYNEQFF
>TRBD1|TRBJ1-2|TRBV19|-
TGTGCCAGCACCAGAACGCCGGGACAGGGACGTGGCTACACCTTC
CASTRTPGQGRGYTF
>TRBD2|TRBJ2-1|TRBV7-9|-
TGTGCCAGCAGCTTAGTAGCGGGCCCGGTGAATGAGCAGTTCTTC
CASSLVAGPVNEQFF
>-|TRBJ2-7|TRBV20-1|-
TGCAGTGCTAGTGTCAGCTACGAGCAGTACTTC
CSASVSYEQYF
>-|TRBJ2-1|TRBV3-1/TRBV3-2|-
TGTGCCAGCAGCCAGAGAGGTGCCTACAATGAGCAGTTCTTC
CASSQRGAYNEQFF
>-|TRBJ2-2|TRBV28|-
TGTGCCAGCAGTTCAGGGACACTGAACACCGGGGAGCTGTTTTTT
CASSSGTLNTGELFF
>TRBD1|TRBJ1-5|TRBV28|-
TGTGCCAGCAGGGAGACAGGGGACGACAATCAGCCCCAGCATTTT
CASRETGDDNQPQHF
>-|TRBJ2-3|TRBV2|-
TGTGCCAGCAGTGGGACAGCGGCGCGCACAGATACGCAGTATTTT
CASSGTAARTDTQYF
>-|TRBJ2-3|TRBV28|-
TGTGCCAGCAAGGGTGGGGCCACAGATACGCAGTATTTT
CASKGGATDTQYF
>TRBD1|TRBJ1-5|TRBV28|few
TGTGCCAGCAGTGTAACAGGGGGCCGCAATCAGCCCCAGCATTTT
CASSVTGGRNQPQHF
>TRBD2|TRBJ2-7|TRBV10-1|few
TGCGCCAGGGACGCTAGCGGGAACTCCTACGAGCAGTACTTC
CARDASGNSYEQYF
>TRBD2|TRBJ2-5|TRBV9|-
TGTGCCAGCAGCGCGCGGGGGGGGAGTCTAGAGACCCAGTACTTC
CASSARGGSLETQYF
>TRBD2|TRBJ2-1|TRBV7-9|-
TGTGCCAGCAGCCTCGTGCTAGCGGGGCTCAATGAGCAGTTCTTC
CASSLVLAGLNEQFF
>-|TRBJ1-6|TRBV28|-
TGTGCCAGCATGCCCGTCGGACTAGGGAGATTGACCGCCCACTTT
CASMPVGLGRLTAHF
>-|TRBJ2-5|TRBV7-9|-
TGTGCCAGCAGCGACCGGGGGTCCTTGGAGACCCAGTACTTC
CASSDRGSLETQYF
>TRBD1|TRBJ2-1|TRBV19|-
TGTGCCAGTGACACCGGGACAGGGGGCAGGAATGAGCAGTTCTTC
CASDTGTGGRNEQFF
>-|TRBJ2-7|TRBV28|few
TGTGCCAGCAGTCCCCGTGGAGGGGTGGACCACTACGAGCAGTACTTC
CASSPRGGVDHYEQYF
>TRBD2|TRBJ2-1|TRBV18|-
TGTGCCAGCTCACCCCTGGCTAGCGGGGGAAATGAGCAGTTCTTC
CASSPLASGGNEQFF
>-|TRBJ2-7|TRBV5-6|-
TGTGCCAGCAGCTTGCGGCGGGCCTACGAGCAGTACTTC
CASSLRRAYEQYF
>TRBD1|TRBJ1-2|TRBV2|once
TGTGCCAGCCGAACCGGGACAGGGGGCGAAGGCTACACCTTC
CASRTGTGGEGYTF
>-|TRBJ1-1|TRBV7-9|-
TGTGCCAGCAGCTTGACAACGACTGAAGCTTTCTTT
CASSLTTTEAFF
>-|TRBJ2-7|TRBV9|-
TGTGCCAGCAGCGTAGGACTTACCTACGAGCAGTACTTC
CASSVGLTYEQYF
>TRBD2|TRBJ2-1|TRBV7-2|-
TGTGCCAGCAGCTTAGTAGCGGGAGGAAGTGAGCAGTTCTTC
CASSLVAGGSEQFF
>TRBD1|TRBJ2-5|TRBV4-1|-
TGCGCCAGCAGCCAAGATATACAGGGGGCAGGGGGAGAGACCCAGTACTTC
CASSQDIQGAGGETQYF
>TRBD2|TRBJ2-3|TRBV15|-
TGTGCCACCAGCGGAGGACTAGCGGGAATCACAGATACGCAGTATTTT
CATSGGLAGITDTQYF
>-|TRBJ1-4|TRBV30|-
TGTGCCTGGACCCCGGACAGTTTTAATGAAAAACTGTTTTTT
CAWTPDSFNEKLFF
>-|TRBJ2-7|TRBV19|-
TGTGCCAGTAGCCGACAGGACGTCGACGAGCAGTACTTC
CASSRQDVDEQYF
>TRBD2|TRBJ2-7|TRBV7-9|-
TGTGCCAGCAGCTTAGAAGGGGCCACTAGCGGGATTGGCTACGAGCAGTACTTC
CASSLEGATSGIGYEQYF
>TRBD2|TRBJ2-5|TRBV4-2|-
TGTGCCAGCAGCGAAGGACTAGCAGCCCAAGAGACCCAGTACTTC
CASSEGLAAQETQYF
>-|TRBJ1-2|TRBV24-1|-
TGTGCCACCAGTGAACAGGGCTATGGCTACACCTTC
CATSEQGYGYTF
>TRBD2|TRBJ2-2|TRBV27|-
TGTGCCAGCAGTTTAATGCTAGCGGGAGGTACCGGGGAGCTGTTTTTT
CASSLMLAGGTGELFF
>-|TRBJ1-2|TRBV6-5|once
TGTGCCAGCACGCAGAACTATGGCTACACCTTC
CASTQNYGYTF
>TRBD2|TRBJ2-2|TRBV11-3|few
TGTGCCAGCAGCCCCGTAGGGCTAGCGGACTTCACCGGGGAGCTGTTTTTT
CASSPVGLADFTGELFF
>-|TRBJ1-1|TRBV7-9|-
TGTGCCAGCAGCTTGCCGGGGGTGAACACTGAAGCTTTCTTT
CASSLPGVNTEAFF
>-|TRBJ2-1|TRBV24-1|once
TGTGCCTCCTCGACAGGCCCCTACAATGAGCAGTTCTTC
CASSTGPYNEQFF
>TRBD1|TRBJ1-5|TRBV6-1|-
TGTGCCAGCAGTGAGACAGGGGGCAGGGGTCAGCCCCAGCATTTT
CASSETGGRGQPQHF